This T cell receptor beta chain derives from a study of T cells in Graves' hyperthyroidism and ophthalmopathy. With 2 bases clipped from V and 9 bases from J, the junction kept 7 bases outside the gene matches. The CDR3 runs 15 residues. CDR1 and CDR2 (germline): DFQATT, SNEGSKA (reference sequence). PBMCs stemmed from about 9.7 ml fresh peripheral blood. There were TCR beta CDR3 regions amplified from RNA transcripts. RT-PCR in the first round (using the HTBI primer set) targeted the TCR CDR3. Each CDR3 protein is one row after TCRdb ran MiXCR on the multiplex PCR reads. The data contain fewer than 850,000 distinct CDR3 sequences, around 16% of them singletons. Ten or more counts support this clonotype.

The J gene is TRBJ2-1, the V gene TRBV20-1, with 13 bases identical to TRBD2. Sequenced material: blood. This clonotype originated in a man aged 50 to 60 with Graves' hyperthyroidism. The CDR3 DNA follows: TGCAGTGCTAGATCGGGACTAGCGGGAACCGGTGAGCAGTTCTTC. It yields the protein CSARSGLAGTGEQFF.